The present TCR beta chain was sequenced within a study of blood T cell repertoires in COVID-19. The overall study: Samples taken during acute and convalescent COVID-19 were collected in the United States, Italy and Spain. PBMCs, B-cell-depleted T cells, or T cells provided the cDNA or gDNA that made up the material.

Looked up from germline, CDR1 is DFQATT and CDR2 is SNEGSKA (reference sequence). Losses at the gene ends were 6 bases for V and 10 bases for J; bases not matched to a gene: 16. This CDR3 region has 15 residues. Some clones are missing from TCRdb's copy, which holds only in-frame ones; the method was immunoSEQ multiplex PCR. The sample contains over 200,000 clones, more than 85% of which appear only once. The specimen was peripheral blood. The chain uses TRBV20-1 and TRBJ1-4; 8 nucleotides agree with TRBD1. The source of this sequence is a middle-aged man with active or convalescent COVID-19. The CDR3, as DNA: TGCAGTGCCAGTAAACCGGGAACAGGGGGTGCAAAACTGTTTTTT. This translates into CSASKPGTGGAKLFF.